What follows are 22 T cell receptor beta chains derived from one specimen sequenced in a study of identical twins. TCRdb reprocessed the 5' RACE reads with MiXCR, giving one entry per CDR3 protein. This sample has about 690,000 distinct CDR3 sequences; around 5.7% occur once, and the top ten carry 1.5% to 2%. Sequences were obtained from naive T cells sorted from blood. These receptors originate from a young man in good health.

The V and J genes are TRBV7-9 and TRBJ2-7, with a possible D match to TRBD2 (6 bases). The CDR3 totals 13 residues. Between the trimmed V and J ends, which lost 4 bases and 7 bases, there was a span of 14 bases. The germline V gene has CDR1 SEHNR and CDR2 FQNEAQ (reference sequence). The CDR3 here is CASSSSRAGEQYV. The CDR3 DNA reads TGTGCCAGCAGCTCCAGTAGGGCGGGGGAGCAGTACGTC.

This clonotype was picked up many times. V usage is TRBV5-8 and J usage is TRBJ2-3; possibly TRBD1 for D (5 bases). V dropped 0 bases and J dropped 0 bases, with 11 bases sitting between them. The CDR3 extends over 16 amino acids. Germline assignment: CDR1 SGHTS and CDR2 YDEGEE. CDR3 DNA: TGTGCCAGCAGCTTGGCTCCAGGGATTAGCACAGATACGCAGTATTTT. Protein sequence: CASSLAPGISTDTQYF.

This clonotype has a count of ten or more. The chain combines TRBV7-9 with TRBJ1-2; possibly TRBD1 for D (5 bases). V lost 5 bases and J lost 2, with 15 bases in between. This CDR3 region has 15 residues. CDR1 and CDR2 (germline): SEHNR, FQNEAQ (reference sequence). Here the CDR3 reads CASSTTTGTNYGYTF. In DNA, the CDR3 is TGTGCCAGCAGCACCACGACCGGGACCAACTATGGCTACACCTTC.

The J gene is TRBJ2-7, the V gene TRBV7-2; 11 bases are a match to TRBD2. The CDR3 length is 16 residues. Per the germline V gene, CDR1 is SGHTA and CDR2 is FQGNSA. The V segment lost 5 bases and the J segment 1 base; nucleotides outside the gene matches: 7. The DNA of the CDR3 is TGTGCCAGCAGCGATTTCGGGACTAGCGGATCCTACGAGCAGTACTTC. This encodes CASSDFGTSGSYEQYF. Combining the CDR3 with reference TRBV7-2 and TRBJ2-7 gives the whole variable domain GAGVSQSPSNKVTEKGKDVELRCDPISGHTALYWYRQSLGQGLEFLIYFQGNSAPDKSGLPSDRFSAERTGGSVSTLTIQRTQQEDSAVYLCASSDFGTSGSYEQYFGPGTRLTVT.

The sample holds many counts of this clonotype. The chain employs TRBV14 and TRBJ1-3; D is unclear. Germline V lookup: CDR1 SGHDN, CDR2 FVKESK. The CDR3 length is 15 residues. Trimming took 3 bases from V and 0 from J, leaving 9 bases between them. The CDR3 region is CASSQGVASGNTIYF. The CDR3 coding sequence is TGTGCCAGCAGCCAGGGTGTGGCCTCTGGAAACACCATATATTTT.

The table lists this clonotype with many counts. V and J are TRBV20-1 and TRBJ1-6; D is undetermined. Germline CDR1 is DFQATT and CDR2 is SNEGSKA (reference sequence). V gave up 6 bases and J gave up 8 bases, with 17 bases separating them. This CDR3 has 14 residues. In nucleotides, the CDR3 is TGCAGTGCCCCAGACCGGAGTGAATATTCACCCCTCCACTTT. This sequence encodes CSAPDRSEYSPLHF.

This clonotype was recorded many times. V and J are TRBV12-3 or TRBV12-4 and TRBJ1-1; D is ambiguous. V lost 3 bases, J lost 0 bases, and 8 bases lay in between. The CDR3 is 14 residues long. The CDR3 bases are TGTGCCAGCAGTTTCGAGGGATTGAACACTGAAGCTTTCTTT. Its translation: CASSFEGLNTEAFF.

There are many counts of this clonotype. In nucleotides, the CDR3 is TGCAGCGCGGTTGGTCCTGAAGCTTTCTTT. It translates to CSAVGPEAFF. This chain joins TRBV29-1 and TRBJ1-1; D not resolved. The V gene lost 7 bases and the J gene lost 6 bases, with 9 bases spanning the gap. Germline CDR1 is SQVTM and CDR2 is ANQGSEA. This CDR3 has 10 amino acids.

This clonotype occurred many times. The genes are TRBV12-3 or TRBV12-4 and TRBJ2-1; D unclear. CDR3 length: 16 amino acids. V dropped 0 bases and J dropped 6 bases, with 15 bases sitting between them. The CDR3 DNA reads TGTGCCAGCAGTTTAGCGTTAGGTCCGCAAATCAATGAGCAGTTCTTC. Amino acid sequence: CASSLALGPQINEQFF.

This clonotype came up a few times. The chain uses TRBV12-3 or TRBV12-4 and TRBJ2-1; D is tentatively TRBD1 or TRBD2 (5 bases each). The V end was cut by 3 bases, the J end by 12 bases, with 12 bases between. The CDR3 has 12 amino acids. The CDR3: CASSFESRGQFF. CDR3 nucleotide sequence: TGTGCCAGCAGTTTCGAGTCGAGGGGGCAGTTCTTC.

This clonotype was seen a handful of times. This rearrangement joins TRBV20-1 to TRBJ1-4; TRBD1 might be the D (5 bases). V was pared by 1 base and J by 5 bases, with 14 bases between. CDR3 size: 15 residues. Germline loops: CDR1 DFQATT, CDR2 SNEGSKA (reference sequence). CDR3 nucleotide sequence: TGCAGTGCTAGAGGTTCCGGGACCGTCAATGAAAAACTGTTTTTT. Its protein product is CSARGSGTVNEKLFF.

This sequence joins TRBV20-1 and TRBJ2-3; 8 nucleotides agree with TRBD2. CDR1 is DFQATT and CDR2 is SNEGSKA in the germline V gene (reference sequence). V shed 6 bases, J shed 1 base, and the junction held 9 bases outside the gene matches. The CDR3 extends over 15 amino acids. The CDR3, as DNA: TGCAGTGCGATGTCGGCGCGGGAGGGCACAGATACGCAGTATTTT. It encodes CSAMSAREGTDTQYF.

This clonotype has a handful of counts. The chain is built from TRBV3-1 and TRBJ1-1; D unresolved. The length of the CDR3 is 16 residues. V shed 3 bases and J shed 4 bases, with 18 bases lying between them. Per the germline V gene, CDR1 is LGHDT and CDR2 is YNNKEL (reference sequence). The CDR3 is CASSHGSLRVVTEAFF. The CDR3 nucleotides read TGTGCCAGCAGCCATGGATCCCTACGGGTGGTCACTGAAGCTTTCTTT.

This clonotype was seen ten or more times. This chain connects TRBV7-2 to TRBJ1-5; tentative D call: TRBD1 (6 bases). Germline V gene data show CDR1 as SGHTA and CDR2 as FQGNSA. The CDR3 extends over 15 amino acids. Trimming removed 6 bases from V and 2 bases from J, with 14 bases in between. Here the CDR3 DNA reads TGTGCCAGCAGTACAGGGCAAGGACGCAATCAGCCCCAGCATTTT. This sequence encodes CASSTGQGRNQPQHF.

The rearrangement joins TRBV5-1 to TRBJ2-1; no definite D call. V was pared by 0 bases and J by 0 bases, with 7 bases between. The germline gives CDR1 SGHRS, CDR2 YFSETQ. The CDR3 contains 15 residues. The CDR3 nucleotides are TGCGCCAGCAGCTTGGACGGTGTCTCCTACAATGAGCAGTTCTTC. It is translated as CASSLDGVSYNEQFF.

This clonotype was picked up a small number of times. This chain uses TRBV7-3 with TRBJ2-1; 8 bases agree with TRBD1. CDR1 and CDR2 (germline): SGHTA, FQGTGA. The V and J ends lost 5 bases and 8 bases, in that order; junction bases with no gene match: 11. The CDR3 length is 15 residues. The CDR3 DNA reads as TGTGCCAGCAGCCCGGTGACAGGGGAAATACATGAGCAGTTCTTC. This sequence encodes CASSPVTGEIHEQFF.

This clonotype was observed a few times. The rearrangement uses TRBV5-1 and TRBJ1-2; D gene ambiguous. CDR3 length: 14 amino acids. Looked up from germline, CDR1 is SGHRS and CDR2 is YFSETQ. Trimming cost V 1 base and J 1 base, with 8 bases left between them. As DNA, the CDR3 is TGCGCCAGCAGCTTGCCAGGAAATAACTATGGCTACACCTTC. Protein sequence: CASSLPGNNYGYTF.

This clonotype was seen only a few times. J is TRBJ2-7 and V is TRBV6-2 or TRBV6-3; possible D gene TRBD1, 5 bases. The CDR3 runs 14 residues. Germline CDR1 MNHEY, CDR2 SVGEGT. V was trimmed by 8 bases and J by 2 bases, leaving 16 bases between them. The CDR3 protein is CASAGAGYPYEQYF. DNA of the CDR3: TGTGCCAGCGCTGGGGCAGGCTACCCCTACGAGCAGTACTTC.

This clonotype was seen ten or more times. The gene calls are TRBV7-2 and TRBJ1-5; D remains ambiguous. Per the germline V gene, CDR1 is SGHTA and CDR2 is FQGNSA. The CDR3 has 16 residues. Deletions cut 2 bases from V and 4 bases from J, with 15 bases between. DNA for the CDR3: TGTGCCAGCAGCTTAAGTATAGTCACAGCTAATCAGCCCCAGCATTTT. It encodes CASSLSIVTANQPQHF.

This clonotype was counted a few times. V and J are TRBV24-1 and TRBJ2-3; no clear D. Looked up from germline, CDR1 is KGHDR and CDR2 is SFDVKD. Trimming took off 4 bases at V and 5 bases at J, with 12 bases between the two ends. The CDR3 runs 14 residues. The CDR3 sequence: CATSDSNTVDTQYF. CDR3 in DNA: TGTGCCACCAGTGACTCCAATACTGTAGATACGCAGTATTTT.

This clonotype was counted only a few times. V gene TRBV14 combines with J gene TRBJ2-2, with 8 bases matching TRBD2. The CDR3 is 16 amino acids. CDR1 is SGHDN, CDR2 FVKESK, per germline. With V trimmed by 4 bases and J by 6 bases, 10 bases remained unmatched. The CDR3 nucleotides are TGTGCCAGCAGCCGCTCGGGACTAGACCTTGCCGGGGAGCTGTTTTTT. This gives the protein CASSRSGLDLAGELFF.

This clonotype turned up a few times. The gene calls are TRBV5-1 and TRBJ1-6; no reliable D call. Germline loops: CDR1 SGHRS, CDR2 YFSETQ. V was shortened by 0 bases and J by 0 bases, with 4 bases between the two germline ends. The CDR3 extends over 15 amino acids. CDR3: CASSLGDSYNSPLHF. Here the CDR3 DNA reads TGCGCCAGCAGCTTGGGTGACTCCTATAATTCACCCCTCCACTTT.